This entry lists 10 T cell receptor beta chains sequenced from one sample in a study of CD8+ T cells in alopecia areata (dated by TCRdb to 2017 to 2018). Preparation of the library involved the immunoSEQ multiplex PCR assay. RNA was extracted from all samples and reverse transcribed into cDNA as template for TCR sequencing. Held by TCRdb, this immuneACCESS table contains in-frame sequences only and omits some clones. Under half of the omission traces to an unresolved V gene where checked; the cause of the rest is unknown. Counted in this sample were around 250,000 clones; under 70% of them appeared once. The ten most abundant clones make up around 1.2% of the sample. In the paper's terms, the time point label means: baseline before oral tofacitinib. The sequencing used CD4+ T cells sorted from blood, collected at week 0. Receptors originate from a human donor with alopecia areata.

The chain recombines TRBV4-2 with TRBJ2-3, with TRBD2 identical over 7 bases. Germline V gene lookup returns CDR1 LGHNA and CDR2 YNFKEQ. This CDR3 is 16 amino acids long. The V segment lost 0 bases and the J segment 5 bases; nucleotides outside the gene matches: 8. The CDR3 here is CASSQDLGEGGDTQYF. CDR3 sequence (DNA): TGTGCCAGCAGCCAAGATCTGGGGGAGGGAGGAGATACGCAGTATTTT.

Concerning this clone: The same CDR3 arises from other DNA sequences in this sample as well. The V call is TRBV10-3, the J call TRBJ2-5; D not resolved. This CDR3 region has 13 residues. Germline V CDR1 and CDR2: ENHRY, SYGVKD. V was shortened by 2 bases and J by 2 bases, with 6 bases between the two germline ends. CDR3 DNA sequence: TGTGCCATCAGTGAGGGTCTTCAAGAGACCCAGTACTTC. Its translation is CAISEGLQETQYF.

The chain combines TRBV29-1 with TRBJ2-7; the D gene could be TRBD1 or TRBD2 (5 bases each). Germline V gene lookup returns CDR1 SQVTM and CDR2 ANQGSEA. CDR3 length equals 12 residues. Trimming left V 3 bases short and J 7 bases short, with 13 bases between. As DNA, the CDR3 is TGCAGCGTTGAGAGGGGTGTAAGGGAGCAGTACTTC. Translation gives CSVERGVREQYF.

This chain joins TRBV30 and TRBJ1-1, with 8 bases matching TRBD1. The CDR3 is 13 residues long. The V gene end was trimmed by 8 bases and the J gene end by 1 base; junction bases not matched to a gene: 6. Germline values: CDR1 GTSNPN, CDR2 SVGIG (reference sequence). The CDR3 is CANRDRKNTEAFF. The CDR3 DNA sequence: TGTGCCAACCGGGACAGGAAGAACACTGAAGCTTTCTTT. Together with reference TRBV30 and TRBJ1-1, the CDR3 gives the full variable domain: SQTIHQWPATLVQPVGSPLSLECTVEGTSNPNLYWYRQAAGRGLQLLFYSVGIGQISSEVPQNLSASRPQDRQFILSSKKLLLSDSGFYLCANRDRKNTEAFFGQGTRLTVV.

V and J are TRBV5-1 and TRBJ1-1; the D is unclear. The length of the CDR3 is 13 residues. Trimming took off 1 base at V and 1 base at J, with 5 bases between the two ends. Germline V gene sequence: CDR1 SGHRS, CDR2 YFSETQ. The CDR3 coding sequence is TGCGCCAGCAGCTTGTCCTCGAACACTGAAGCTTTCTTT. Its protein product is CASSLSSNTEAFF.

V gene TRBV27 combines with J gene TRBJ1-2, with a possible D match to TRBD1 (6 bases). The CDR3 covers 14 residues. Germline lookup yields CDR1 MNHEY and CDR2 SMNVEV (reference sequence). V was clipped by 3 bases and J by 6 bases, with 14 bases between them. The CDR3: CASSFAGTSHGYTF. Here the CDR3 DNA reads TGTGCCAGCAGTTTCGCAGGGACATCACATGGCTACACCTTC.

The CDR3 DNA follows: TGTGCCTGGAGTCTCCCCGGGCCCGGATATGGCTACACCTTC. Its translation is CAWSLPGPGYGYTF. The chain combines TRBV30 with TRBJ1-2; D is unresolved. Trimming pared 2 bases from V and 5 bases from J, leaving 15 bases between. Germline V gene sequence: CDR1 GTSNPN, CDR2 SVGIG (reference sequence). The CDR3 sequence is 14 residues long.

The V gene is TRBV4-3, the J gene TRBJ1-5; D is possibly TRBD1 (5 bases). The CDR3 has 15 amino acids. Germline lookup yields CDR1 LGHNA and CDR2 YSLEER. Trimming removed 4 bases from V and 4 bases from J, with 14 bases in between. The CDR3 sequence: CASSLDRGGNQPQHF. In DNA form, the CDR3 reads TGCGCCAGCAGCCTCGATCGGGGGGGAAATCAGCCCCAGCATTTT.

The chain couples TRBV6-5 to TRBJ2-3; D may be TRBD2 (5 bases). Looked up from germline, CDR1 is MNHEY and CDR2 is SVGAGI. This CDR3 is 15 amino acids long. With 6 bases removed from V and 6 bases from J, the gap between germline ends came to 19 bases. Here the CDR3 reads CASSPISPGLDTQYF. CDR3 in DNA: TGTGCCAGCAGCCCAATTAGCCCGGGGTTGGATACGCAGTATTTT.

The V gene is TRBV7-2, the J gene TRBJ1-6, with D uncertain. Germline loops: CDR1 SGHTA, CDR2 FQGNSA. V was trimmed by 0 bases and J by 5 bases, leaving 8 bases between them. The CDR3 is 15 amino acids. Written as DNA, the CDR3 is TGTGCCAGCAGCTTAGCGCGCAGTCATAATTCACCCCTCCACTTT. Translated, it gives CASSLARSHNSPLHF.